These 3 T cell receptor beta chains originate from one sample sequenced in a study of cytomegalovirus exposure and HLA in healthy donors. The PCR contained 60 Vbeta and 13 Jbeta primers. Clones were sequenced by immunoSEQ multiplex PCR, and TCRdb holds only the in-frame ones, with some missing. Its table records more than 95,000 clones. The sequenced material came from PBMCs. All receptors come from a man aged 40-55 years in good health and CMV-seronegative.

The chain joins TRBV2 to TRBJ2-7; a possible D gene is TRBD1 (6 bases). The germline V gene encodes CDR1 SNHLY and CDR2 FYNNEI. V was pared by 6 bases and J by 7 bases, with 13 bases between. The CDR3 totals 12 residues. The chain's CDR3 is CASRGAPREQYF. The CDR3 region has the DNA TGTGCCAGCAGGGGGGCTCCTAGGGAGCAGTACTTC.

This chain uses TRBV2 with TRBJ2-7, with 12 positions matching TRBD2. J lost 3 bases, V lost 9 bases, and 9 bases had no gene match. This CDR3 is built from 15 residues. Germline CDR1 and CDR2: SNHLY and FYNNEI. The CDR3 reads CARNAGLAGRYEQYF. The DNA of the CDR3 is TGTGCCAGAAATGCAGGACTAGCGGGGCGCTACGAGCAGTACTTC.

The chain has TRBV27 and TRBJ2-7; TRBD1 matches 7 bases. Germline V gene lookup returns CDR1 MNHEY and CDR2 SMNVEV (reference sequence). This CDR3 contains 15 residues. V shed 8 bases and J 4 bases; nucleotides not matched to a gene: 14. CDR3 protein: CASWGKGAVYYEQYF. Written as DNA, the CDR3 is TGTGCCAGCTGGGGCAAGGGGGCTGTTTATTACGAGCAGTACTTC.